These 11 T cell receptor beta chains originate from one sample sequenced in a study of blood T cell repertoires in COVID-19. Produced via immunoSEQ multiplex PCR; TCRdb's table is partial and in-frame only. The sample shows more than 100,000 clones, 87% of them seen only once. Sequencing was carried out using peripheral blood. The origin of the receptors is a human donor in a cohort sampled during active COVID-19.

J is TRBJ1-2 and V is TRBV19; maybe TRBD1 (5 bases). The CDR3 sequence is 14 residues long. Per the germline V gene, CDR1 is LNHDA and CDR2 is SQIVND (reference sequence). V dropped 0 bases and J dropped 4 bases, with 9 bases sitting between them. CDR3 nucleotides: TGTGCCAGTAGTATAGATAACAGGAGCTATGGCTACACCTTC. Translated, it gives CASSIDNRSYGYTF.

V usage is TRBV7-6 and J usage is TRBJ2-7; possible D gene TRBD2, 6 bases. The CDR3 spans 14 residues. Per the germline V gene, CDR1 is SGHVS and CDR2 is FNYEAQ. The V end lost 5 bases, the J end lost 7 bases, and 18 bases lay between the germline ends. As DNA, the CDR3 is TGTGCCAGCAGCCCCCCGATAGGCGCGGGAGAGCAGTACTTC. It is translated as CASSPPIGAGEQYF.

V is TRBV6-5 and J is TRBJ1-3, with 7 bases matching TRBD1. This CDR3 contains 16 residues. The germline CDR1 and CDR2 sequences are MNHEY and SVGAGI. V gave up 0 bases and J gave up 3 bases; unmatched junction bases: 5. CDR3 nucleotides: TGTGCCAGCAGTTACTCGAGCCAGGGGGGTGGAAACACCATATATTTT. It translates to CASSYSSQGGGNTIYF.

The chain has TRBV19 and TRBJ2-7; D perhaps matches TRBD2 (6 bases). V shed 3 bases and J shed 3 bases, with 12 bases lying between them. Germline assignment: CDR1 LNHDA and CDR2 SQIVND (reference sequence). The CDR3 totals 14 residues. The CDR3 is CASSIGAGNYEQYF. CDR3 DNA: TGTGCCAGTAGTATCGGGGCGGGGAACTACGAGCAGTACTTC.

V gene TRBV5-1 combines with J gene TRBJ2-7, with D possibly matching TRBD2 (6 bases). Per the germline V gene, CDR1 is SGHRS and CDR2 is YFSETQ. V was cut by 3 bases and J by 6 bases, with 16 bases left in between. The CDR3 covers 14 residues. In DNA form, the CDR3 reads TGCGCCAGCAGCTCCCAGCCGGGAGCGGTCGAGCAGTACTTC. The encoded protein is CASSSQPGAVEQYF.

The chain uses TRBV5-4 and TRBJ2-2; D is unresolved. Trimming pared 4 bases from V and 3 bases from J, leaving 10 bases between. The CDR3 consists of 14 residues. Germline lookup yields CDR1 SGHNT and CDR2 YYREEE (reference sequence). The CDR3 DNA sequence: TGTGCCAGCAGCGTGGCCCCATACACCGGGGAGCTGTTTTTT. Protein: CASSVAPYTGELFF.

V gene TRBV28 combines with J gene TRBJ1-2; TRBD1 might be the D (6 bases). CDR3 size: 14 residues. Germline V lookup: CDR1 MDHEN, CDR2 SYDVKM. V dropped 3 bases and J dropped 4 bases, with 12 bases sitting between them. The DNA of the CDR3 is TGTGCCAGCAGTTTGGGGGGGCTCCCCTATGGCTACACCTTC. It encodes CASSLGGLPYGYTF.

CDR3 in amino acids: CASTSGRAADTQYF. The CDR3 DNA reads TGTGCCAGCACCTCTGGCAGGGCTGCAGATACGCAGTATTTT. The chain recombines TRBV7-9 with TRBJ2-3, with D maybe TRBD1 (5 bases). Looked up from germline, CDR1 is SEHNR and CDR2 is FQNEAQ (reference sequence). V dropped 7 bases and J dropped 4 bases, with 15 bases sitting between them. The CDR3 is made up of 14 amino acids.

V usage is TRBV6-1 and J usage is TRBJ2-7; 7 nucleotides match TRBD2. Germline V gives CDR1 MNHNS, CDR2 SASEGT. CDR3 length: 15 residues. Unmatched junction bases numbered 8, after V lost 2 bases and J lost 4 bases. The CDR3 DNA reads TGTGCCAGCAGTGAATTTAGCGGGCCCATGTACGAGCAGTACTTC. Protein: CASSEFSGPMYEQYF.

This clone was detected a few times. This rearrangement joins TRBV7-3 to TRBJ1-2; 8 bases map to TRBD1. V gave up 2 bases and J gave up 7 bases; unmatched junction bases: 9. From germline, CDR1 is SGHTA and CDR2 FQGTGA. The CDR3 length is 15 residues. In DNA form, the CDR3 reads TGTGCCAGCAGCTTAGGTGTTCAGGGGGCTGGTGGCTACACCTTC. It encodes CASSLGVQGAGGYTF.

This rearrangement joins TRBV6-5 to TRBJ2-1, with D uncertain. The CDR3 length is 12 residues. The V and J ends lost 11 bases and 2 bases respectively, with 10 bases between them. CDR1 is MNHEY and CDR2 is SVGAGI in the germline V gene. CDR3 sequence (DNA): TGTGCCTCCATGAGCCCCTACAATGAGCAGTTCTTC. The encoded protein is CASMSPYNEQFF.